This TCR beta chain emerged from a study of T cell responses to AZD1222 COVID-19 vaccine. Produced via immunoSEQ multiplex PCR; TCRdb's table is partial and in-frame only. Of about 110,000 clones in the sample, approximately 86% were seen once. Study-level results: No day 14 peak samples; only post-peak repertoires were characterized.

V lost 0 bases to trimming and J lost 8 bases; unmatched junction nucleotides: 5. This CDR3 spans 15 amino acids. Germline V gene data show CDR1 as SGHRS and CDR2 as YFSETQ. This clone occurred a few times. Antigen: not known. The rearrangement joins TRBV5-1 to TRBJ1-6, with 7 bases that match TRBD1. The sequence came from an adult in good health. The sequencing here drew on peripheral blood, taken on day 0 of MenACWY control vaccination. The CDR3 reads CASSLEGAPDSPLHF. The CDR3 DNA follows: TGCGCCAGCAGCTTGGAGGGGGCGCCGGATTCACCCCTCCACTTT.